This T cell receptor (beta chain) was found in a study of blood T cell repertoires in COVID-19. Under the authors' procedure: Nucleated cell counts were estimated from reference gene primer amplification. Profiled with immunoSEQ multiplex PCR; TCRdb holds only in-frame clones, not every one. From that table come the V and J calls and clone size; the DNA was used to work out D and trimming. The sample lists around 400,000 clones, 83% occurring once. This CDR3 has 15 residues. Germline V gene data show CDR1 as KGHSH and CDR2 as LQKENI. V trimming: 1 base; J trimming: 3 bases; junction bases outside the gene matches: 5.

The sample consisted of PBMCs or T cells enriched from blood (not recorded which). This chain links TRBV18 with TRBJ1-2; 7 bases match TRBD1. The clonotype comes from a woman between 50 and 59 years old who had recovered from COVID-19. CDR3 sequence (DNA): TGTGCCAGCTCACCACGGGACAGTCAAGACTATGGCTACACCTTC. Translation gives CASSPRDSQDYGYTF.